A selection of T cell receptor beta chains follows, all from one sample in a study of blood T cell repertoires in COVID-19. TCRdb's table, derived via immunoSEQ multiplex PCR, lists solely in-frame clones and lacks some. The sample yields some 300,000 clones, approximately 86% seen once. Sequencing input: PBMCs or T cells enriched from blood (not recorded which). The receptors were gathered from a woman aged 30 to 39 who had recovered from COVID-19. CDR3s include the opening cysteine and the closing phenylalanine or tryptophan. The order of the fields is clone size, J gene, V gene, D gene, CDR3 DNA, CDR3 protein. A D gene is named only where the DNA matches it firmly. Clone size, where shown, is once, few, many, or a class for clones that have expanded.

NA	TRBJ2-3	TRBV27	TRBD2	TGTGCCAGCAGTCCCTTAGCGGGAGTGAGCACAGATACGCAGTATTTT	CASSPLAGVSTDTQYF
NA	TRBJ2-7	TRBV3-1/TRBV3-2	TRBD2	TGTGCCAGCAGCCAAGCGAGACTAGCGGGAGGGCCCGAGCAGTACTTC	CASSQARLAGGPEQYF
NA	TRBJ1-6	TRBV4-3	NA	TGCGCCAGCAGCCAACAACAGGGCCCATATTCACCCCTCCACTTT	CASSQQQGPYSPLHF
NA	TRBJ2-1	TRBV9	TRBD1	TGTGCCAGCAGCGTTGATTTCGCGACAGGGGCCTACAATGAGCAGTTCTTC	CASSVDFATGAYNEQFF
NA	TRBJ1-1	TRBV7-9	TRBD1	TGTGCCAGCAGCTCGGCACAGGGGGGAGCTTTCTTT	CASSSAQGGAFF
NA	TRBJ1-2	TRBV5-1	NA	TGCGCCAGCAGCGTCGAAAACTCGGGGTATGGCTACACCTTC	CASSVENSGYGYTF
NA	TRBJ2-7	TRBV29-1	NA	TGCAGCGCCTTCTTTAACTACGAGCAGTACTTC	CSAFFNYEQYF
NA	TRBJ2-3	TRBV24-1	NA	TGTGCCACCAGTGATCATATGCAGGCCACAGATACGCAGTATTTT	CATSDHMQATDTQYF
NA	TRBJ1-5	TRBV18	NA	TGTGCCAGCTCACCTTCAGGAGGCACGAGCAATCAGCCCCAGCATTTT	CASSPSGGTSNQPQHF
NA	TRBJ1-5	TRBV5-1	TRBD1	TGCGCCAGCAGCTTGGGGGACAGTCTCAATCAGCCCCAGCATTTT	CASSLGDSLNQPQHF
NA	TRBJ1-3	TRBV6-5	NA	TGTGCCAGCAGTTACTCTGACAGCTCTGGAAACACCATATATTTT	CASSYSDSSGNTIYF
NA	TRBJ1-4	TRBV27	NA	TGTGCCAGCAGCTCACGGGACATCAATGAAAAACTGTTTTTT	CASSSRDINEKLFF
few	TRBJ1-2	TRBV25-1	NA	TGTGCCAGCAGTGAAGATGGGGGCAGGGCCTCTGGCTACACCTTC	CASSEDGGRASGYTF
once	TRBJ2-1	TRBV7-3	TRBD2	TGTGCCAGCAGCAAACGAGCGGGAGGGCCTTCGAATGAGCAGTTCTTC	CASSKRAGGPSNEQFF
NA	TRBJ2-2	TRBV21-1	NA	TGTGCCAGCAGCAAAAAGCAGGCAACAGGGGGCAAGATCACCGGGGAGCTGTTTTTT	CASSKKQATGGKITGELFF
NA	TRBJ1-6	TRBV5-6	NA	TGTGCCAGCAGCCGGAAGGGGGTTTCACCCCTCCACTTT	CASSRKGVSPLHF
once	TRBJ1-1	TRBV30	NA	TGTGCCTGGAGTGGGGGGGGAAACACTGAAGCTTTCTTT	CAWSGGGNTEAFF
NA	TRBJ2-7	TRBV6-1	NA	TGTGCCAGCGAGTACGACTCCTACGAGCAGTACTTC	CASEYDSYEQYF
NA	TRBJ2-2	TRBV9	NA	TGTGCCAGCAGCATGCCGAGGGTTCCCGCGAACACCGGGGAGCTGTTTTTT	CASSMPRVPANTGELFF
NA	TRBJ2-2	TRBV9	NA	TGTGCCAGCAGCACTACGGACAGAGAAACCGGGGAGCTGTTTTTT	CASSTTDRETGELFF
NA	TRBJ2-7	TRBV6-6	NA	TGTGCCAGCAGTTACTCCCAGACAGACTACGAGCAGTACTTC	CASSYSQTDYEQYF
NA	TRBJ1-5	TRBV28	TRBD1	TGTGCCAGCAGTTACCCAGGGGGGAATCAGCCCCAGCATTTT	CASSYPGGNQPQHF
NA	TRBJ1-1	TRBV7-5	NA	TGTGTCAGAAGCTTAGGGAGGCAGCTACCGAACACTGAAGCTTTCTTT	CVRSLGRQLPNTEAFF
NA	TRBJ1-1	TRBV5-6	NA	TGTGCCAGCAGCTTGGACACCACGAACACTGAAGCTTTCTTT	CASSLDTTNTEAFF
NA	TRBJ2-7	TRBV10-3	TRBD2	TGTGCCATTAGGACTAGCGGGTCCTACGAGCAGTACTTC	CAIRTSGSYEQYF
NA	TRBJ2-5	TRBV5-4	TRBD2	TGTGCCAGCAGCTTAGCGGGGGGGGAGACCCAGTACTTC	CASSLAGGETQYF